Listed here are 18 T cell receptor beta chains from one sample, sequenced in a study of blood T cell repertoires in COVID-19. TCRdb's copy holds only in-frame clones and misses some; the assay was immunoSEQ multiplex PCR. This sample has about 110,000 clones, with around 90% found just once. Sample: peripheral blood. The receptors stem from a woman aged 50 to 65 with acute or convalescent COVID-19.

CDR3 in DNA: TGTGCCAGCGGACCTTCTAGCGCTACTACCCTGCGGGGAGAGACCCAGTACTTC. It is translated as CASGPSSATTLRGETQYF. The J gene is TRBJ2-5, the V gene TRBV27, with D perhaps matching TRBD2 (6 bases). Germline V gene lookup returns CDR1 MNHEY and CDR2 SMNVEV (reference sequence). V lost 8 bases to trimming and J lost 4 bases, with 29 bases between them. This CDR3 has 18 residues.

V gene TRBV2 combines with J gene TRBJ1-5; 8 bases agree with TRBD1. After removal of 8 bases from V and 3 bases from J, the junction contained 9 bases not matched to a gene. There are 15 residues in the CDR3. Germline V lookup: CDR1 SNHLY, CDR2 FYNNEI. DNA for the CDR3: TGTGCCAGCCTGAAGGACAGGGATTACAATCAGCCCCAGCATTTT. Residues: CASLKDRDYNQPQHF. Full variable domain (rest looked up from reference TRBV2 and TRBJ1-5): EPEVTQTPSHQVTQMGQEVILRCVPISNHLYFYWYRQILGQKVEFLVSFYNNEISEKSEIFDDQFSVERPDGSNFTLKIRSTKLEDSAMYFCASLKDRDYNQPQHFGDGTRLSIL.

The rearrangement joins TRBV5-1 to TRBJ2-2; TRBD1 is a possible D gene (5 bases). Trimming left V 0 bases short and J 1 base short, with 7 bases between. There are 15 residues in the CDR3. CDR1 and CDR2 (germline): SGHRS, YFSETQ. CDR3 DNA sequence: TGCGCCAGCAGCTTGGATCAGGGGAACACCGGGGAGCTGTTTTTT. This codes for CASSLDQGNTGELFF.

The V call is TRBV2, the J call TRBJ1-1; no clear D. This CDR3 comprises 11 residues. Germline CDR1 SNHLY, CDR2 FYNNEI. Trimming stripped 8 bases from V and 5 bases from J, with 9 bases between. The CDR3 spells CASGEVTEAFF. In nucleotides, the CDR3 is TGTGCCAGCGGGGAAGTAACTGAAGCTTTCTTT.

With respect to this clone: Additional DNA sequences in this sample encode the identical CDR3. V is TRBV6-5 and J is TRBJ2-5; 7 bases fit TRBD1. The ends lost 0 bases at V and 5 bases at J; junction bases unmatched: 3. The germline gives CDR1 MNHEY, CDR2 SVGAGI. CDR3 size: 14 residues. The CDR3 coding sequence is TGTGCCAGCAGTTACTCAGGGGGCCGTGAGACCCAGTACTTC. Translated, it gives CASSYSGGRETQYF.

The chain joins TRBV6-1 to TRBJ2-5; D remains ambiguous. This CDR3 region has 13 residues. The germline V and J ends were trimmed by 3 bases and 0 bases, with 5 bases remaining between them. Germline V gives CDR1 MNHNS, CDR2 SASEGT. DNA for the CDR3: TGTGCCAGCAGTGACCCCTACCAAGAGACCCAGTACTTC. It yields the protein CASSDPYQETQYF.

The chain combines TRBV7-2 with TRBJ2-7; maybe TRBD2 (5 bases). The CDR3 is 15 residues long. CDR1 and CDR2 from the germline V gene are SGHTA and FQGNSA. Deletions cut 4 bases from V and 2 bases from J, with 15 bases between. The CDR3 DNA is TGTGCCAGCAGCTCATTAATAGCGCCTCCCTACGAGCAGTACTTC. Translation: CASSSLIAPPYEQYF.

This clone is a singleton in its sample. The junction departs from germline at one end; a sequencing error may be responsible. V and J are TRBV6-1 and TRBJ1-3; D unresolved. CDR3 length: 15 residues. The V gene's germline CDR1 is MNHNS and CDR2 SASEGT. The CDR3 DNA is TGTGCCAGCAGTGAGGATCCGGGGAGAGGAAACCCCATATATTTT. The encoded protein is CASSEDPGRGNPIYF.

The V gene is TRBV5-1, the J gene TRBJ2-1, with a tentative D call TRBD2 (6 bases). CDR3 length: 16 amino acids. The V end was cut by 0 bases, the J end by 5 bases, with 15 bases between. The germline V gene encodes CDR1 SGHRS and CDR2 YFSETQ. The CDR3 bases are TGCGCCAGCAGCTTGGCCGGGAGAGGGTGGGACAATGAGCAGTTCTTC. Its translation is CASSLAGRGWDNEQFF.

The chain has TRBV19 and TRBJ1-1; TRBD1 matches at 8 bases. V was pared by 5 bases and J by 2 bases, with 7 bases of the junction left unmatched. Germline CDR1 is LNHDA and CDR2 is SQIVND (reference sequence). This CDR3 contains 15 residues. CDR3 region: CASSQGAKLNTEAFF. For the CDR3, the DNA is TGTGCCAGTAGTCAGGGGGCCAAACTAAACACTGAAGCTTTCTTT.

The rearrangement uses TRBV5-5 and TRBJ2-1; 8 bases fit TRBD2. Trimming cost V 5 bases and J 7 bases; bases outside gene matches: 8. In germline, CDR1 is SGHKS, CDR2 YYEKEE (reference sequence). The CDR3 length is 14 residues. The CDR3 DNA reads TGTGCCAGCAGTGCGGGACTAGGGAGGAATGAGCAGTTCTTC. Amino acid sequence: CASSAGLGRNEQFF.

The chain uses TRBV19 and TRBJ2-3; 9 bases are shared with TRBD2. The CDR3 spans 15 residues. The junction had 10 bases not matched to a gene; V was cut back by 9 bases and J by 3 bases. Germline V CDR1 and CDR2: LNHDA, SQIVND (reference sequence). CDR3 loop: CASTRSGSGTDTQYF. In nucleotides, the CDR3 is TGTGCCAGCACTCGTAGCGGGAGTGGAACAGATACGCAGTATTTT.

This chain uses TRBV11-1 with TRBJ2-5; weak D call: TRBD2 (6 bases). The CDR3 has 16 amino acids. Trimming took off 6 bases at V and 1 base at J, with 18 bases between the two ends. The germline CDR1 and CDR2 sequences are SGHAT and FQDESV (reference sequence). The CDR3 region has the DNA TGTGCCAGCAGTAGCTACGGGTCTAGCGTCCAAGAGACCCAGTACTTC. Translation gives CASSSYGSSVQETQYF.

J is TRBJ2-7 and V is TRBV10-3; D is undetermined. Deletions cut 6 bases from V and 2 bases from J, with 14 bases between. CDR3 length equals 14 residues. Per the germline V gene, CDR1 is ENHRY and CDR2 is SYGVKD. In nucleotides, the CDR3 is TGTGCCATCAGCCAGACAAATCCCCCCTACGAGCAGTACTTC. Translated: CAISQTNPPYEQYF.

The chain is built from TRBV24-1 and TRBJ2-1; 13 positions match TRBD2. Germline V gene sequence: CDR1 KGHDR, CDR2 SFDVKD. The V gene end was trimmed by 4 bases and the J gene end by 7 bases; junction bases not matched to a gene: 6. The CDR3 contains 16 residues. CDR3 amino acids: CATSDPRTSGGNEQFF. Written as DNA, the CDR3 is TGTGCCACCAGTGACCCCCGGACTAGCGGGGGAAATGAGCAGTTCTTC.

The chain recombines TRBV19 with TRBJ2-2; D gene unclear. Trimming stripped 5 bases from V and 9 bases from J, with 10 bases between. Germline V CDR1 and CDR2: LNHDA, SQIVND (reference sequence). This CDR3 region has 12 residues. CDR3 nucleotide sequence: TGTGCCAGTAGTCTTCTGCGCCGGGAGCTGTTTTTT. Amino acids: CASSLLRRELFF.

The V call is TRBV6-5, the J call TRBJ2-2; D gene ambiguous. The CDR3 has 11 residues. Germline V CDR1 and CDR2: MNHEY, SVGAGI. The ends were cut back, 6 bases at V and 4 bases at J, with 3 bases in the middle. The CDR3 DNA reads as TGTGCCAGCAGCCGCACCGGGGAGCTGTTTTTT. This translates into CASSRTGELFF.

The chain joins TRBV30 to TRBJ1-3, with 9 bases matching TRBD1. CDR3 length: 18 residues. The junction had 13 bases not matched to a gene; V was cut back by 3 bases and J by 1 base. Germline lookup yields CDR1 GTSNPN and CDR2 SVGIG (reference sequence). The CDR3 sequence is CAWSRPGQGSISGNTIYF. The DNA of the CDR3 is TGTGCCTGGAGCCGACCGGGACAGGGAAGTATTTCTGGAAACACCATATATTTT.